This entry lists 20 T cell receptor beta chains sequenced from one sample in a study of T cell responses to AZD1222 COVID-19 vaccine. Measured with immunoSEQ multiplex PCR; TCRdb has only the in-frame clones, and not every one. The sample lists around 71,000 clones, 80% occurring once. Sequences were derived from peripheral blood, sampled 28 days after the second AZD1222 dose. The receptors were sampled from an adult who received the AZD1222 COVID-19 vaccine.

The rearrangement links TRBV4-1 to TRBJ1-3; perhaps TRBD1 as D (5 bases). The CDR3 extends over 16 amino acids. The V gene lost 3 bases and the J gene lost 0 bases, with 12 bases spanning the gap. Germline CDR1 MGHRA, CDR2 YSYEKL. Here the CDR3 reads CASSHPRDSSGNTIYF. The DNA of the CDR3 is TGCGCCAGCAGCCATCCGAGAGACAGCTCTGGAAACACCATATATTTT.

The chain links TRBV2 to TRBJ1-4; D remains unclear. The CDR3 has 15 amino acids. The V gene lost 5 bases and the J gene lost 8 bases, with 18 bases spanning the gap. The germline V gene encodes CDR1 SNHLY and CDR2 FYNNEI. Here the CDR3 reads CASSQLKWREEKLFF. CDR3 in DNA: TGTGCCAGCAGTCAATTAAAATGGCGGGAGGAAAAACTGTTTTTT.

The chain joins TRBV27 to TRBJ2-7; 13 positions match TRBD2. V lost 5 bases to trimming and J lost 6 bases; unmatched junction nucleotides: 10. The CDR3 runs to 16 residues. CDR1 and CDR2 from the germline V gene are MNHEY and SMNVEV (reference sequence). The CDR3 DNA follows: TGTGCCAGCAGTCAAACCCCACTAGCGGGGGGGCGCGAGCAGTACTTC. It specifies CASSQTPLAGGREQYF.

The chain carries TRBV28 and TRBJ2-2; the D is unclear. Trimming left V 3 bases short and J 4 bases short, with 6 bases between. CDR1 MDHEN and CDR2 SYDVKM come from the germline V gene. The CDR3 spans 13 residues. The DNA for the CDR3 is TGTGCCAGCAGTTTCACGGTCACCGGGGAGCTGTTTTTT. This codes for CASSFTVTGELFF.

The chain combines TRBV19 with TRBJ1-5; no clear D gene. Germline V gives CDR1 LNHDA, CDR2 SQIVND (reference sequence). The CDR3 covers 15 residues. The V gene lost 3 bases and the J gene lost 10 bases, with 19 bases spanning the gap. In nucleotides, the CDR3 is TGTGCCAGTAGTATCGGCAGACTAACATCATACCCCCAGCATTTT. As protein: CASSIGRLTSYPQHF.

This chain links TRBV10-3 with TRBJ1-6, with D possibly being TRBD1 (6 bases). Looked up from germline, CDR1 is ENHRY and CDR2 is SYGVKD. This CDR3 is built from 14 residues. V was trimmed by 10 bases and J by 7 bases, leaving 17 bases between them. CDR3 nucleotide sequence: TGTGCCACGCAGACACAGGGTGGGAATTCACCCCTCCACTTT. This encodes CATQTQGGNSPLHF.

The genes are TRBV2 and TRBJ2-7; no definite D call. Germline lookup yields CDR1 SNHLY and CDR2 FYNNEI. This CDR3 contains 11 residues. Trimming left V 1 base short and J 6 bases short, with 4 bases between. The CDR3 bases are TGTGCCAGCAGTGAAGTACTCGAGCAGTACTTC. It encodes CASSEVLEQYF.

J is TRBJ1-1 and V is TRBV19; the D is unclear. Per the germline V gene, CDR1 is LNHDA and CDR2 is SQIVND (reference sequence). This CDR3 spans 12 amino acids. Deletions cut 3 bases from V and 7 bases from J, with 9 bases between. The CDR3: CASSMSAGEAFF. The CDR3, as DNA: TGTGCCAGTAGTATGTCCGCGGGTGAAGCTTTCTTT.

This sequence joins TRBV18 and TRBJ1-6; no clear D. Germline V gene data show CDR1 as KGHSH and CDR2 as LQKENI. The CDR3 totals 12 residues. Trimming left V 1 base short and J 9 bases short, with 4 bases between. This chain's CDR3 is CASSPRASPLHF. DNA of the CDR3: TGTGCCAGCTCACCACGGGCTTCACCCCTCCACTTT.

This sequence joins TRBV10-3 and TRBJ2-3, with TRBD1 matching 12 bases. V was pared by 0 bases and J by 7 bases, with 2 bases of the junction left unmatched. Germline values: CDR1 ENHRY, CDR2 SYGVKD. The CDR3 consists of 15 residues. Here the CDR3 DNA reads TGTGCCATCAGTGAGTCCGGGACAGGGGGCTATACGCAGTATTTT. Translated, it gives CAISESGTGGYTQYF.

The rearrangement uses TRBV5-6 and TRBJ2-2, with TRBD2 as a possible D gene (6 bases). Trimming took off 0 bases at V and 5 bases at J, with 11 bases between the two ends. CDR1 SGHDT and CDR2 YYEEEE come from the germline V gene. The CDR3 is 15 amino acids. In DNA form, the CDR3 reads TGTGCCAGCAGCTTGGGTAGGGGAGGAACCGGGGAGCTGTTTTTT. This encodes CASSLGRGGTGELFF.

This rearrangement joins TRBV7-9 to TRBJ2-5; no clear D gene. CDR1 is SEHNR, CDR2 FQNEAQ, per germline (reference sequence). The CDR3 has 14 amino acids. Trimming took off 5 bases at V and 4 bases at J, with 14 bases between the two ends. The CDR3 DNA follows: TGTGCCAGCAGCCCCCCGCCAATCGGAGAGACCCAGTACTTC. Translating gives CASSPPPIGETQYF.

The gene calls are TRBV5-8 and TRBJ1-2, with 7 bases lining up with TRBD1. Trimming cost V 5 bases and J 4 bases; bases outside gene matches: 8. Germline assignment: CDR1 SGHTS and CDR2 YDEGEE. The CDR3 extends over 14 amino acids. The CDR3 region is CASRKPGTAYGYTF. The CDR3 nucleotides read TGTGCCAGCAGAAAACCCGGGACAGCCTATGGCTACACCTTC. Full variable domain (missing parts from reference TRBV5-8 and TRBJ1-2): EAGVTQSPTHLIKTRGQQATLRCSPISGHTSVYWYQQALGLGLQFLLWYDEGEERNRGNFPPRFSGRQFPNYSSELNVNALELEDSALYLCASRKPGTAYGYTFGSGTRLTVV.

The rearrangement links TRBV12-3 or TRBV12-4 to TRBJ2-7, with D perhaps TRBD2 (6 bases). This CDR3 has 13 residues. Trimming pared 3 bases from V and 11 bases from J, leaving 17 bases between. The CDR3 loop reads CASSLLQEGPKYF. As DNA, the CDR3 is TGTGCCAGCAGTTTGCTGCAGGAGGGACCAAAGTACTTC.

The genes are TRBV6-1 and TRBJ1-2; 7 bases map to TRBD1. Unmatched junction bases numbered 18, after V lost 9 bases and J lost 8 bases. In germline, CDR1 is MNHNS, CDR2 SASEGT. The CDR3 spans 15 residues. CDR3: CASSNSRNQGEGYTF. CDR3 coding DNA: TGTGCCAGTTCGAATAGCCGAAATCAGGGGGAAGGCTACACCTTC.

This chain connects TRBV2 to TRBJ1-2; D is possibly TRBD1 (6 bases). V was clipped by 0 bases and J by 11 bases, with 19 bases between them. The CDR3 is 15 amino acids. Germline V gene lookup returns CDR1 SNHLY and CDR2 FYNNEI. The CDR3 reads CASSEAQDSLKGYTF. In DNA form, the CDR3 reads TGTGCCAGCAGTGAAGCCCAGGACAGCTTGAAGGGGTACACCTTC.

The genes are TRBV25-1 and TRBJ1-2, with D uncertain. V was shortened by 3 bases and J by 1 base, with 3 bases between the two germline ends. Looked up from germline, CDR1 is MGHDK and CDR2 is SYGVNS. This CDR3 contains 12 residues. The CDR3 protein is CASSELNYGYTF. CDR3 sequence (DNA): TGTGCCAGCAGTGAGCTTAACTATGGCTACACCTTC.

This chain uses TRBV4-3 with TRBJ1-6; D possibly corresponds to TRBD1 (6 bases). Germline V lookup: CDR1 LGHNA, CDR2 YSLEER. V was pared by 3 bases and J by 5 bases, with 14 bases between. The CDR3 loop spans 16 amino acids. In DNA, the CDR3 is TGCGCCAGCAGCCAGGTTGGGGGCTACAATAATTCACCCCTCCACTTT. It translates to CASSQVGGYNNSPLHF.

The J gene is TRBJ2-2, the V gene TRBV9; 10 bases align to TRBD2. The junction had 8 bases not matched to a gene; V was cut back by 4 bases and J by 2 bases. This CDR3 has 17 residues. From germline, CDR1 is SGDLS and CDR2 YYNGEE. CDR3 sequence reads: CASSSPVAGGNTGELFF. For the CDR3, the DNA is TGTGCCAGCAGCTCACCAGTAGCGGGGGGAAACACCGGGGAGCTGTTTTTT.

J is TRBJ1-6 and V is TRBV2; D call uncertain. The CDR3 loop spans 15 amino acids. The germline CDR1 and CDR2 sequences are SNHLY and FYNNEI. Trimming shortened V by 4 bases and J by 2 bases, and 9 bases separated the two germline ends. CDR3 amino acids: CASSVWQTYNSPLHF. In DNA form, the CDR3 reads TGTGCCAGCAGTGTTTGGCAGACCTATAATTCACCCCTCCACTTT.